The 19 T cell receptor beta chains below were found in one sample sequenced in a study of T cell repertoires and leukemia-associated antigens. Their antigen targets remain unknown. TCRdb fed the 5' RACE reads into MiXCR, producing one record per CDR3 protein. Of 11,000 or so distinct CDR3 sequences in the sample, roughly two fifths were seen once. The specimen was CD3+ T cells sorted from blood and cultured. These receptors came from a female donor in good health.

Here the CDR3 DNA reads TGTGCCAGCAGCTTAAGGTCTAGACAGGCCTCTGGGGCCAACGTCCTGACTTTC. It codes for CASSLRSRQASGANVLTF. The V gene is TRBV11-2, the J gene TRBJ2-6, with D maybe TRBD1 (6 bases). Trimming removed 2 bases from V and 0 bases from J, with 14 bases in between. Per the germline V gene, CDR1 is SGHAT and CDR2 is FQNNGV. This CDR3 has 18 residues.

V is TRBV11-2 and J is TRBJ2-1; no clear D. CDR1 SGHAT and CDR2 FQNNGV come from the germline V gene. Deletions cut 1 base from V and 6 bases from J, with 7 bases between. This CDR3 region has 13 residues. CDR3 bases: TGTGCCAGCAGCTTAGGCAGCCTCAATGAGCAGTTCTTC. Protein product: CASSLGSLNEQFF.

Remarks on this clonotype: The junction differs from germline at one of its ends, possibly a read error. The chain carries TRBV7-8 and TRBJ2-6; the match to TRBD2 covers 7 bases. CDR1 and CDR2 from the germline V gene are SGHVS and FQNEAQ. The CDR3 loop spans 16 amino acids. CDR3 coding DNA: TGTGCCAGCAGCCTAGCGGCGGTCTCTGGGGCCAACGTCCTGACTTTC. Translating gives CASSLAAVSGANVLTF.

This clonotype is termed medium-sized (0.01 to 0.1%). This chain links TRBV29-1 with TRBJ2-3, with a tentative D call TRBD1 (6 bases). The CDR3 runs to 15 residues. CDR1 is SQVTM and CDR2 is ANQGSEA in the germline V gene. V was shortened by 4 bases and J by 13 bases, with 27 bases between the two germline ends. The CDR3 reads CSVGGKETGATREYF. CDR3 nucleotides: TGCAGCGTTGGGGGTAAGGAGACAGGAGCAACCAGGGAGTATTTT.

The chain couples TRBV30 to TRBJ2-2; 10 positions match TRBD1. This CDR3 has 15 residues. Germline V CDR1 and CDR2: GTSNPN, SVGIG (reference sequence). After removal of 3 bases from V and 5 bases from J, the junction contained 6 bases not matched to a gene. The CDR3 reads CAWRPGTGVTGELFF. The DNA of the CDR3 is TGTGCCTGGAGGCCGGGGACAGGGGTAACCGGGGAGCTGTTTTTT.

The chain links TRBV20-1 to TRBJ2-7, with 8 bases fitting TRBD1. The CDR3 is 13 amino acids. Looked up from germline, CDR1 is DFQATT and CDR2 is SNEGSKA (reference sequence). The V and J ends lost 2 bases and 3 bases, in that order; junction bases with no gene match: 3. CDR3 amino acids: CSARTGGFYEQYF. The CDR3 nucleotides are TGCAGTGCTAGAACAGGGGGTTTCTACGAGCAGTACTTC.

This chain joins TRBV5-1 and TRBJ2-1, with 10 bases matching TRBD2. The CDR3 loop spans 17 amino acids. Germline V gives CDR1 SGHRS, CDR2 YFSETQ. The V gene end was trimmed by 0 bases and the J gene end by 8 bases; junction bases not matched to a gene: 11. For the CDR3, the DNA is TGCGCCAGCAGCTTGGGATATGAAGCGGGAGGGCCGCATGAGCAGTTCTTC. Protein product: CASSLGYEAGGPHEQFF.

The chain links TRBV5-1 to TRBJ2-7; D gene uncertain. The germline V and J ends were trimmed by 0 bases and 3 bases, with 7 bases remaining between them. Germline V gene sequence: CDR1 SGHRS, CDR2 YFSETQ. This CDR3 is 13 amino acids long. The CDR3 bases are TGCGCCAGCAGCTTGGGTGGCGACTACGAGCAGTACTTC. This translates into CASSLGGDYEQYF.

A few counts support this clonotype. V gene TRBV5-1 combines with J gene TRBJ2-2; D gene uncertain. With 8 bases removed from V and 1 base from J, the gap between germline ends came to 15 bases. CDR3 length: 15 residues. Germline assignment: CDR1 SGHRS and CDR2 YFSETQ. This chain's CDR3 is CASSRHSQNTGELFF. DNA for the CDR3: TGCGCCAGTTCTCGACATTCACAGAACACCGGGGAGCTGTTTTTT.

This rearrangement joins TRBV5-1 to TRBJ1-6; 7 bases are a match to TRBD1. The CDR3 runs 14 residues. V trimming: 5 bases; J trimming: 8 bases; junction bases outside the gene matches: 7. The germline V gene has CDR1 SGHRS and CDR2 YFSETQ. CDR3 coding DNA: TGCGCCAGCAGATTCGGACAGGTTGATTCACCCCTCCACTTT. Translating it yields CASRFGQVDSPLHF.

The chain recombines TRBV6-5 with TRBJ1-1, with a tentative D call TRBD1 (5 bases). CDR1 is MNHEY, CDR2 SVGAGI, per germline. Trimming left V 4 bases short and J 6 bases short, with 12 bases between. This CDR3 is 13 amino acids long. The CDR3 loop is CASSSHRGAEAFF. In DNA, the CDR3 is TGTGCCAGCAGTTCGCACCGGGGGGCTGAAGCTTTCTTT.

The chain couples TRBV5-1 to TRBJ1-1; D perhaps matches TRBD1 (6 bases). This CDR3 has 14 amino acids. Between the trimmed V and J ends, which lost 3 bases and 1 base, there was a span of 10 bases. From germline, CDR1 is SGHRS and CDR2 YFSETQ. CDR3 loop: CASSYRARNTEAFF. The CDR3, as DNA: TGCGCCAGCAGCTACAGGGCGAGGAACACTGAAGCTTTCTTT. Based on the CDR3 plus reference TRBV5-1 and TRBJ1-1, the full variable domain is KAGVTQTPRYLIKTRGQQVTLSCSPISGHRSVSWYQQTPGQGLQFLFEYFSETQRNKGNFPGRFSGRQFSNSRSEMNVSTLELGDSALYLCASSYRARNTEAFFGQGTRLTVV.

This clonotype has a count of ten or more. The genes are TRBV20-1 and TRBJ1-4, with no clear D. The germline V gene has CDR1 DFQATT and CDR2 SNEGSKA (reference sequence). V was clipped by 1 base and J by 5 bases, with 2 bases between them. The CDR3 sequence is 11 residues long. The CDR3 is CSARGNEKLFF. CDR3 in DNA: TGCAGTGCTAGAGGGAATGAAAAACTGTTTTTT.

Notes on this clonotype: At one boundary the junction diverges from the germline segment, which might be a read error. The rearrangement joins TRBV20-1 to TRBJ2-1; 10 bases fit TRBD2. Germline CDR1 and CDR2: DFQATT and SNEGSKA (reference sequence). There are 15 residues in the CDR3. In DNA, the CDR3 is TGCAGTGCTGGAGAAGAGCGGGAGGGCCACCATGAGCAGTTCTTC. This gives the protein CSAGEEREGHHEQFF.

This clonotype counts as medium-sized. This chain joins TRBV25-1 and TRBJ1-6; maybe TRBD1 (6 bases). Germline V lookup: CDR1 MGHDK, CDR2 SYGVNS. The CDR3 has 13 residues. V lost 8 bases, J lost 9 bases, and 14 bases lay in between. The CDR3 region is CASGQQGPSPLHF. The CDR3 DNA reads TGTGCCAGCGGCCAACAGGGTCCTTCACCCCTCCACTTT.

This clonotype was observed a handful of times. The chain carries TRBV4-1 and TRBJ2-7, with TRBD1 matching over 12 bases. The CDR3 has 16 amino acids. CDR1 and CDR2 (germline): MGHRA, YSYEKL. Unmatched junction bases numbered 5, after V lost 1 base and J lost 4 bases. CDR3 amino acids: CASSQAPGQGAYEQYF. The CDR3 DNA sequence: TGCGCCAGCAGCCAAGCCCCGGGACAGGGGGCTTACGAGCAGTACTTC.

The chain employs TRBV5-1 and TRBJ2-1; D is perhaps TRBD2 (5 bases). Between the trimmed V and J ends, which lost 3 bases and 1 base, there was a span of 11 bases. The CDR3 loop spans 15 amino acids. CDR1 and CDR2 (germline): SGHRS, YFSETQ. The CDR3 region is CASSSGADSYNEQFF. The DNA of the CDR3 is TGCGCCAGCAGCTCAGGAGCGGATTCCTACAATGAGCAGTTCTTC.

This clonotype is deemed medium-sized. The V and J genes are TRBV10-3 and TRBJ1-2; D possibly corresponds to TRBD1 (6 bases). Germline values: CDR1 ENHRY, CDR2 SYGVKD. The ends were cut back, 2 bases at V and 0 bases at J, with 10 bases in the middle. This CDR3 has 15 amino acids. The CDR3 nucleotides read TGTGCCATCAGTGAGCAGGACAGCCCTAACTATGGCTACACCTTC. Translating it yields CAISEQDSPNYGYTF.

This clonotype was seen a handful of times. This sequence joins TRBV20-1 and TRBJ2-3; D is possibly TRBD1 or TRBD2 (5 bases each). Trimming removed 7 bases at V and 3 bases at J, with 14 bases between. CDR1 is DFQATT, CDR2 SNEGSKA, per germline (reference sequence). The CDR3 loop spans 13 amino acids. The CDR3 sequence is CSVSPGPTDTQYF. The CDR3 nucleotides read TGCAGTGTCAGCCCGGGACCAACAGATACGCAGTATTTT.